This T cell receptor beta chain stems from a study of T and B cells in COVID-19 patients. The CDR3 is 12 residues long. Between the trimmed V and J ends, which lost 3 bases and 8 bases, there was a span of 10 bases. Germline-derived CDR1 and CDR2 are LNHDA and SQIVND (reference sequence). Multiplex PCR with BIOMED2 TRB-A/B primer pools amplified TRB rearrangements. A single record per CDR3 protein comes from TCRdb applying MiXCR to the multiplex PCR reads. The data show about 3,500 distinct CDR3 sequences, about 30% seen once. By share, this clonotype ranks as medium-sized (0.01 to 0.1%). TRB was amplified from about 250-500 ng of blood genomic DNA.

The sequencing input was blood. The chain recombines TRBV19 with TRBJ1-2, with D uncertain. The receptor was derived from a human donor with active COVID-19. The donor label of this sample is uncertain. The CDR3 sequence: CASSIPGWGYTF. For the CDR3, the DNA is TGTGCCAGTAGTATCCCGGGCTGGGGCTACACCTTC.